This T cell receptor beta chain appears in the sequencing data of a study of tumor-infiltrating lymphocytes in localized non-small cell lung cancer. In the study overall: The cohort mixed smokers and never-smokers, several histologies, and some post-neoadjuvant-chemotherapy samples.

Sequenced by immunoSEQ multiplex PCR; TCRdb stores in-frame clones only, minus some. The sample lists over 10,000 clones; 68% were seen once. A remark on this clone: Its antigen is undetermined.

Study observations and caveats: Each assay used a separate piece of the same tissue. T-cell fraction did not differ between immunotypes IM1 and IM2.

The CDR3 has 13 residues. CDR1 and CDR2 (germline): LGHNA, YSLEER. V lost 0 bases, J lost 6 bases, and 6 bases lay in between. Material: lung tumor tissue. This sequence was found in a human donor with non-small cell lung cancer. The chain recombines TRBV4-3 with TRBJ1-5; unclear D gene. In nucleotides, the CDR3 is TGCGCCAGCAGCCAAGATCTTGCTCAGCCCCAGCATTTT. Protein: CASSQDLAQPQHF.